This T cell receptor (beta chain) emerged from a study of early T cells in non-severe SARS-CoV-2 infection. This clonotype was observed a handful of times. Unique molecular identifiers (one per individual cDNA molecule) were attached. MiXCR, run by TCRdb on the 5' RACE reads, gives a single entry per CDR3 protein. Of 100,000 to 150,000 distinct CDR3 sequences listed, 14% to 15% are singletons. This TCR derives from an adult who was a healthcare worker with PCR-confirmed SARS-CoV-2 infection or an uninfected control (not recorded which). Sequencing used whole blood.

The CDR3 DNA is TGCGCCAGCAGCTTGACACAAAATGAAAAACTGTTTTTT. Protein: CASSLTQNEKLFF. The V and J genes are TRBV5-1 and TRBJ1-4, with D uncertain. The germline CDR1 and CDR2 sequences are SGHRS and YFSETQ. This CDR3 has 13 residues. V lost 1 base to trimming and J lost 5 bases, with 6 bases between them.